This TCR beta chain was sequenced for a study of CD8 T cells in Susac syndrome. Findings of the study overall: In its TCR sequencing and HLA analysis, the study acknowledged that the number of individuals was relatively small.

The V end was cut by 6 bases, the J end by 7 bases, with 16 bases between. This CDR3 has 13 residues. Germline V gene lookup returns CDR1 KGHSH and CDR2 LQKENI. As for this clonotype: Its target is not known.

After extraction with the RNeasy kit, about 0.5 to 1 ug of the RNA was reverse transcribed using random hexamers. TCRdb reprocessed the immunoSEQ multiplex PCR reads via MiXCR and lists one record per CDR3 protein. The repertoire holds fewer than 200,000 distinct CDR3 sequences, with about 91% as singletons. The receptor comes from a human donor with Susac syndrome. The sequenced sample consisted of CD4+ T cells from PBMCs. The V call is TRBV18, the J call TRBJ2-7; D uncertain. CDR3 region: CASSPGSHREQYF. The CDR3 nucleotides read TGTGCCAGCTCTCCCGGTTCCCATCGGGAGCAGTACTTC.